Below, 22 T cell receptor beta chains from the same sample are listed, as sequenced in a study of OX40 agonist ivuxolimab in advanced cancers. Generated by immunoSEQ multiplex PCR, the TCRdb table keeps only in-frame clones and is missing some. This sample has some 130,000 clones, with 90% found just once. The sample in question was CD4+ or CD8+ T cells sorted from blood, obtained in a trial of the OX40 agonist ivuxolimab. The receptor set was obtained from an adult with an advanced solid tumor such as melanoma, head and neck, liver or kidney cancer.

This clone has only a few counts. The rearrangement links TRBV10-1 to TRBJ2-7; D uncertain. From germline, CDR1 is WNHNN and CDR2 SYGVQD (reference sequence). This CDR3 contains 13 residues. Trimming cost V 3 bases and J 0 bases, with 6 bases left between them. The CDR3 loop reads CASSDPSSYEQYF. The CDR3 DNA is TGCGCCAGCAGTGATCCATCCTCCTACGAGCAGTACTTC.

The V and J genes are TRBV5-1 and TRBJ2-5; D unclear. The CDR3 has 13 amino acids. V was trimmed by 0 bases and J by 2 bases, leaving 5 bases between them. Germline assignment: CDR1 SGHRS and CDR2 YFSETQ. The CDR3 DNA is TGCGCCAGCAGCTTGGCACAGCAAGAGACCCAGTACTTC. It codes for CASSLAQQETQYF.

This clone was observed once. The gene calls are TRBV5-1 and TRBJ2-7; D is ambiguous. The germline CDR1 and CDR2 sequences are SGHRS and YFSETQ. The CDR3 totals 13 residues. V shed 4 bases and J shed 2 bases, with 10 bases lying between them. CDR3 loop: CASSTGSAYEQYF. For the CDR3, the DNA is TGCGCCAGCAGCACTGGATCCGCCTACGAGCAGTACTTC.

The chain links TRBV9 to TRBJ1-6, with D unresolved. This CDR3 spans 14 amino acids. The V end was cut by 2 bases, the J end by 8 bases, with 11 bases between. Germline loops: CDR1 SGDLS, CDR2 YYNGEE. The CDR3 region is CASSVDGVDSPLHF. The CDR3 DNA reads TGTGCCAGCAGCGTCGATGGGGTGGATTCACCCCTCCACTTT.

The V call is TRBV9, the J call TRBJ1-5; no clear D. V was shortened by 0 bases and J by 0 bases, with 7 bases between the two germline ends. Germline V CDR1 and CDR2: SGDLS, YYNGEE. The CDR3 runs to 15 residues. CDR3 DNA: TGTGCCAGCAGCGTAGATGACTATAGCAATCAGCCCCAGCATTTT. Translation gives CASSVDDYSNQPQHF.

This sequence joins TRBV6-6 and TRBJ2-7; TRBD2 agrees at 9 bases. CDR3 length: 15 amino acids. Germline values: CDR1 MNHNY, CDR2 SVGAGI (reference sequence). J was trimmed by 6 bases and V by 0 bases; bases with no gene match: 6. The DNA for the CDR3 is TGTGCCAGCAGTTACTCGGCGGGAGGGCCTGCCGAGCAGTACTTC. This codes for CASSYSAGGPAEQYF.

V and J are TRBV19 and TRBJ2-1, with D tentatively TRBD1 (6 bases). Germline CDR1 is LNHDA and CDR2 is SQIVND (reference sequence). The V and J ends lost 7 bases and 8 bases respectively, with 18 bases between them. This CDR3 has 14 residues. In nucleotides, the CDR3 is TGTGCCAGTAAAACAGGGAATGTGCGCGATGAGCAGTTCTTC. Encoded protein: CASKTGNVRDEQFF.

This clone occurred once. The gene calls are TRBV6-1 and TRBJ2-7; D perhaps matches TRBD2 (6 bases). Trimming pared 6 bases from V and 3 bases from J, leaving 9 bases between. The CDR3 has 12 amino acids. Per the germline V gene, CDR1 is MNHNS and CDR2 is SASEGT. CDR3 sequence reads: CASSGSVYEQYF. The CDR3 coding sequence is TGTGCCAGCAGCGGGAGTGTCTACGAGCAGTACTTC.

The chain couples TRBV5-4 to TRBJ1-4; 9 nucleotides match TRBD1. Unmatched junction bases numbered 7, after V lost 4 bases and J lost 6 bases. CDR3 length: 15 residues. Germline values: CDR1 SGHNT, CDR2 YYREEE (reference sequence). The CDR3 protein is CASSIRTGEDEKLFF. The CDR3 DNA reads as TGTGCCAGCAGCATCCGGACAGGGGAGGATGAAAAACTGTTTTTT.

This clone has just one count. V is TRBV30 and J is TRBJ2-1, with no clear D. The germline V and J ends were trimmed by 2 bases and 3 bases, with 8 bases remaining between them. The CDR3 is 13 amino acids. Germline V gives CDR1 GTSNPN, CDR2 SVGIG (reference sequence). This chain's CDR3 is CAWSPSSYNEQFF. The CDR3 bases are TGTGCCTGGAGTCCTAGTAGCTACAATGAGCAGTTCTTC.

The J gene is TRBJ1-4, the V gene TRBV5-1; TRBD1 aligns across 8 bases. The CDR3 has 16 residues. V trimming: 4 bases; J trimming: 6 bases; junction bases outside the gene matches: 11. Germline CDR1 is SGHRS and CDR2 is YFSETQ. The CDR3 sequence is CASSQTAGGGYEKLFF. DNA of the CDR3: TGCGCCAGCAGCCAAACCGCAGGGGGCGGTTATGAAAAACTGTTTTTT.

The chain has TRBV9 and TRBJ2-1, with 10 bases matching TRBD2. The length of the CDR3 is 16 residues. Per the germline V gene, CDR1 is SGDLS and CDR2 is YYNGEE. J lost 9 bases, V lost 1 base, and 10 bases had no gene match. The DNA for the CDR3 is TGTGCCAGCAGCGTATCTTTGCTAGCGGGAGAGGTTGAGCAGTTCTTC. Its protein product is CASSVSLLAGEVEQFF.

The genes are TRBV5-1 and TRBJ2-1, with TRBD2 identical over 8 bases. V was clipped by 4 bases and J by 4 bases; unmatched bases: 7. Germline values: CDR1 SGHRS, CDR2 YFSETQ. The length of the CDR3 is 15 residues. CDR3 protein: CASSSGLAVYNEQFF. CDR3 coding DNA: TGCGCCAGCAGCAGCGGACTAGCCGTTTACAATGAGCAGTTCTTC.

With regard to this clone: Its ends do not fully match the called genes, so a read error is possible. The DNA of the CDR3 is TGTGCCAGCTCACCACAGGGCCAGGGGACCTACGCGCAGTACTTC. Its protein is CASSPQGQGTYAQYF. The chain couples TRBV18 to TRBJ2-7, with a tentative D call TRBD1 (6 bases). The CDR3 runs to 15 residues. Germline lookup yields CDR1 KGHSH and CDR2 LQKENI.

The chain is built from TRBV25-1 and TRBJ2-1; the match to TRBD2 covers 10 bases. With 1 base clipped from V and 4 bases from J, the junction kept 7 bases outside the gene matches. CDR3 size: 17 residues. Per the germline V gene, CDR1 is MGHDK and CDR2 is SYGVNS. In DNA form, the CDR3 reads TGTGCCAGCAGTGAATTTACCCTAGCGGGAGCATACAATGAGCAGTTCTTC. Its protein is CASSEFTLAGAYNEQFF.

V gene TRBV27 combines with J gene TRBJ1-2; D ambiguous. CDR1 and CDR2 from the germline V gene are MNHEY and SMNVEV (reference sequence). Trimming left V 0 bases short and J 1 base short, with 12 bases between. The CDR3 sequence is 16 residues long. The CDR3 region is CASSLSSLHRNYGYTF. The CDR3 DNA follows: TGTGCCAGCAGTTTATCGTCTTTACATCGTAACTATGGCTACACCTTC.

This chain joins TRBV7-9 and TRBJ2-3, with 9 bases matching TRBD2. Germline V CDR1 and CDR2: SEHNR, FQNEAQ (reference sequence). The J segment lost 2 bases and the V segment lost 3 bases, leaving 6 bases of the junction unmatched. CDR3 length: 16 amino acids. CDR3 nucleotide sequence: TGTGCCAGCAGCTTCTCGGCTAGCGGGACCACAGATACGCAGTATTTT. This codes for CASSFSASGTTDTQYF. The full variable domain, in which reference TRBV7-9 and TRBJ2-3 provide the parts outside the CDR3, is DTGVSQNPRHKITKRGQNVTFRCDPISEHNRLYWYRQTLGQGPEFLTYFQNEAQLEKSRLLSDRFSAERPKGSFSTLEIQRTEQGDSAMYLCASSFSASGTTDTQYFGPGTRLTVL.

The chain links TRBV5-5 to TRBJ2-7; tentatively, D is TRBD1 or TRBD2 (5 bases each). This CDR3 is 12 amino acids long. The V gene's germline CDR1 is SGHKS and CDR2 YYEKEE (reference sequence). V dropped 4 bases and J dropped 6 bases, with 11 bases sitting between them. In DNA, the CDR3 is TGTGCCAGCAGCGGGACCATGGTCGAGCAGTACTTC. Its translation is CASSGTMVEQYF.

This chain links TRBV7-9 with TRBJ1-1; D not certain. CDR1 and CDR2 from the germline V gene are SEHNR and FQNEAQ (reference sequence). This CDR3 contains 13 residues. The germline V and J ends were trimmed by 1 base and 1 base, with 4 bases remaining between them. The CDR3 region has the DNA TGTGCCAGCAGCTTAGGGTGGAACACTGAAGCTTTCTTT. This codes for CASSLGWNTEAFF. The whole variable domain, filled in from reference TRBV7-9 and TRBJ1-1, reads DTGVSQNPRHKITKRGQNVTFRCDPISEHNRLYWYRQTLGQGPEFLTYFQNEAQLEKSRLLSDRFSAERPKGSFSTLEIQRTEQGDSAMYLCASSLGWNTEAFFGQGTRLTVV.

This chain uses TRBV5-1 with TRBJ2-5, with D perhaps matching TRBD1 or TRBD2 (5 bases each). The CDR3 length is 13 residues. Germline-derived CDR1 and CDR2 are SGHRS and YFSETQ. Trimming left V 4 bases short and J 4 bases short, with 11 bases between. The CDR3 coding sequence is TGCGCCAGCAGCCGAACGGGACCAGAGACCCAGTACTTC. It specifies CASSRTGPETQYF.

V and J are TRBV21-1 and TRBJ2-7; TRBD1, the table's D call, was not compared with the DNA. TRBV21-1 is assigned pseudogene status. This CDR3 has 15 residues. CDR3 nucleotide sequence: TGTGCCAGCAGCAAAGTGGGGACAACCGACTACGAGCAGTACTTC. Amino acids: CASSKVGTTDYEQYF.

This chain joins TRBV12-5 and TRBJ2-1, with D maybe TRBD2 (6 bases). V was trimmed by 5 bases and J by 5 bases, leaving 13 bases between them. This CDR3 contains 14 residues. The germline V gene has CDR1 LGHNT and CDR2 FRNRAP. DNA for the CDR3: TGTGCTAGTGGTCCGAGCGGGCGAGACAATGAGCAGTTCTTC. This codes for CASGPSGRDNEQFF.